The clone carrying this TCR beta chain was recorded a few times. Its matching antigen is unknown. TCRdb re-called the 5' RACE reads through MiXCR, storing one row per CDR3 protein. The table includes hundreds of thousands of distinct CDR3 sequences, about a sixth detected once. These data originate in a study of T-cell memory formation after mild COVID-19. Overall study results and limits: Day 15 to 85 contracting clones showed balanced CD4/CD8; day 15 to 37 expanders favored CD4+.

Germline V gives CDR1 LGHDT, CDR2 YNNKEL (reference sequence). The V gene lost 4 bases and the J gene lost 4 bases, with 10 bases spanning the gap. The CDR3 contains 13 residues. Sequencing was carried out using PBMCs or a T cell subset sorted from them (not recorded which). V is TRBV3-1 and J is TRBJ1-2; no firm D call. This receptor was obtained from a man younger than 35 who had mild COVID-19 (a few samples of this study predate the infection). Cell type and time point are not known. CDR3 protein: CASSPPTSYGYTF. The CDR3, as DNA: TGTGCCAGCAGCCCTCCTACGAGCTATGGCTACACCTTC.